The 26 T cell receptor beta chains listed next were all sequenced from one sample in a study of glioma-infiltrating T cells after dendritic cell vaccination. Clones were read by immunoSEQ multiplex PCR, and TCRdb kept only the in-frame ones, dropping some. This sample carries about 92,000 clones, about nine tenths of them seen once, and the ten largest clones take approximately 15%. This specimen was blood, taken before dendritic cell vaccination. These receptors were collected from a human donor with glioblastoma.

The chain recombines TRBV6-5 with TRBJ2-1; no definite D call. Germline V lookup: CDR1 MNHEY, CDR2 SVGAGI. Trimming took 9 bases from V and 7 from J, leaving 13 bases between them. The CDR3 contains 12 residues. CDR3 sequence (DNA): TGTGCCAGTCTCGATAGGCGGAATGAGCAGTTCTTC. It yields the protein CASLDRRNEQFF.

This chain uses TRBV13 with TRBJ2-7, with TRBD2 identical over 7 bases. V was pared by 5 bases and J by 2 bases, with 21 bases of the junction left unmatched. Germline V CDR1 and CDR2: PRHDT, FYEKMQ (reference sequence). The CDR3 spans 19 residues. Here the CDR3 reads CASSINENFAGVIAYEQYF. CDR3 bases: TGTGCCAGCAGCATCAACGAAAACTTCGCGGGAGTGATCGCCTACGAGCAGTACTTC.

The chain is built from TRBV28 and TRBJ2-1; 9 bases align to TRBD2. The J segment lost 2 bases and the V segment lost 5 bases, leaving 4 bases of the junction unmatched. CDR1 is MDHEN, CDR2 SYDVKM, per germline. The CDR3 has 15 residues. The CDR3 region is CASSRPSGAYNEQFF. As DNA, the CDR3 is TGTGCCAGCAGTCGCCCTAGCGGGGCCTACAATGAGCAGTTCTTC.

This rearrangement joins TRBV20-1 to TRBJ2-3, with D hard to call. The CDR3 contains 10 residues. Deletions cut 8 bases from V and 5 bases from J, with 8 bases between. CDR1 is DFQATT, CDR2 SNEGSKA, per germline (reference sequence). This chain's CDR3 is CSTPLDTQYF. The CDR3 DNA is TGCAGTACACCGTTAGATACGCAGTATTTT.

This clone was seen only once. The V call is TRBV7-3, the J call TRBJ2-1; 12 bases align to TRBD2. Per germline, CDR1 SGHTA and CDR2 FQGTGA. The length of the CDR3 is 15 residues. V shed 4 bases, J shed 9 bases, and the junction held 7 bases outside the gene matches. The CDR3 is CASSSGTSGPSEQFF. CDR3 DNA: TGTGCCAGCAGCTCCGGGACTAGCGGGCCCAGTGAGCAGTTCTTC.

This clone was counted a few times. V is TRBV28 and J is TRBJ1-2, with a possible D match to TRBD1 (6 bases). Per the germline V gene, CDR1 is MDHEN and CDR2 is SYDVKM. The V end lost 4 bases, the J end lost 6 bases, and 12 bases lay between the germline ends. This CDR3 has 13 amino acids. Here the CDR3 reads CASSWGQSNGYTF. DNA for the CDR3: TGTGCCAGCAGTTGGGGGCAGAGTAATGGCTACACCTTC.

The count of this clone is one. This sequence joins TRBV6-1 and TRBJ2-5; D perhaps matches TRBD2 (7 bases). Trimming cost V 0 bases and J 4 bases, with 12 bases left between them. Looked up from germline, CDR1 is MNHNS and CDR2 is SASEGT. CDR3 size: 15 residues. CDR3 amino acids: CASSEAGGQGETQYF. The DNA of the CDR3 is TGTGCCAGCAGTGAAGCGGGGGGGCAGGGAGAGACCCAGTACTTC.

The rearrangement uses TRBV19 and TRBJ1-2, with 7 bases lining up with TRBD1. J lost 1 base, V lost 10 bases, and 12 bases had no gene match. This CDR3 has 15 amino acids. Germline-derived CDR1 and CDR2 are LNHDA and SQIVND (reference sequence). CDR3 DNA: TGTGCCACCTCGAAAGACAGGGTAGTTAACTATGGCTACACCTTC. Translated: CATSKDRVVNYGYTF.

The chain is built from TRBV11-3 and TRBJ2-1; TRBD2 matches at 8 bases. The trim removed 4 bases at V and 10 bases at J, leaving 3 bases unmatched. The length of the CDR3 is 12 residues. CDR1 SGHNT and CDR2 YENEEA come from the germline V gene. The CDR3 loop is CASSSRTSEQFF. The DNA for the CDR3 is TGTGCCAGCAGCTCAAGGACTAGCGAGCAGTTCTTC.

V and J are TRBV15 and TRBJ2-3, with 13 bases that match TRBD2. This CDR3 contains 14 residues. Germline V gene lookup returns CDR1 LNHNV and CDR2 YYDKDF (reference sequence). V lost 5 bases to trimming and J lost 11 bases; unmatched junction nucleotides: 7. CDR3 DNA sequence: TGTGCCACCAGCCCAAGAGGGACTAGCGGGAAGCAGTATTTT. Translated, it gives CATSPRGTSGKQYF. The whole variable domain, remainder taken from reference TRBV15 and TRBJ2-3, is DAMVIQNPRYQVTQFGKPVTLSCSQTLNHNVMYWYQQKSSQAPKLLFHYYDKDFNNEADTPDNFQSRRPNTSFCFLDIRSPGLGDTAMYLCATSPRGTSGKQYFGPGTRLTVL.

This sequence joins TRBV14 and TRBJ2-5; possibly TRBD1 for D (6 bases). CDR3 length: 16 amino acids. V gave up 5 bases and J gave up 3 bases, with 19 bases separating them. Germline V gene data show CDR1 as SGHDN and CDR2 as FVKESK. The CDR3 bases are TGTGCCAGCAGCTATGGACAGACCCGAGCGAAAGAGACCCAGTACTTC. Protein sequence: CASSYGQTRAKETQYF.

The V and J genes are TRBV6-5 and TRBJ1-2; TRBD1 aligns across 9 bases. CDR3 length: 15 amino acids. V gave up 2 bases and J gave up 7 bases; unmatched junction bases: 8. The germline V gene encodes CDR1 MNHEY and CDR2 SVGAGI. The CDR3 reads CASSYVAGTGPGYTF. Here the CDR3 DNA reads TGTGCCAGCAGTTACGTCGCCGGGACAGGGCCTGGCTACACCTTC.

The chain employs TRBV7-3 and TRBJ2-1; D unresolved. This CDR3 is built from 13 residues. Trimming removed 0 bases at V and 4 bases at J, with 4 bases between. Per the germline V gene, CDR1 is SGHTA and CDR2 is FQGTGA. CDR3 nucleotides: TGTGCCAGCAGCTTAACCACTTACAATGAGCAGTTCTTC. This gives the protein CASSLTTYNEQFF.

This clone was counted between two and nine times. The chain combines TRBV11-2 with TRBJ1-3; D uncertain. Germline CDR1 SGHAT, CDR2 FQNNGV. V lost 7 bases and J 0 bases, leaving 7 bases between the germline ends. The CDR3 runs 13 residues. The CDR3 coding sequence is TGTGCCAGCACCCAAAACTCTGGAAACACCATATATTTT. Its protein product is CASTQNSGNTIYF.

Worth noting for this clone: Mismatch with germline at one junction end may stem from a read error. The J gene is TRBJ2-5, the V gene TRBV4-1; 8 bases are a match to TRBD1. The CDR3 has 16 residues. CDR1 and CDR2 from the germline V gene are MGHRA and YSYEKL. As DNA, the CDR3 is TGCGCCAGCAGCCAAGACGCCGGACAGGGTCAAGGGACCCAGTACTTC. This codes for CASSQDAGQGQGTQYF.

The chain links TRBV4-1 to TRBJ1-4; D call uncertain. Germline V gene lookup returns CDR1 MGHRA and CDR2 YSYEKL. The CDR3 has 16 amino acids. Trimming took 2 bases from V and 5 from J, leaving 15 bases between them. DNA of the CDR3: TGCGCCAGCAGCCAATGGATCGACACCAACAATGAAAAACTGTTTTTT. Translation gives CASSQWIDTNNEKLFF.

The chain employs TRBV7-2 and TRBJ2-3, with D unresolved. The CDR3 is 14 residues long. Deletions cut 5 bases from V and 1 base from J, with 10 bases between. Per germline, CDR1 SGHTA and CDR2 FQGNSA. CDR3 bases: TGTGCCAGCAGCCCCCTCCGGGGCACAGATACGCAGTATTTT. Amino acid sequence: CASSPLRGTDTQYF.

This chain uses TRBV28 with TRBJ1-2; 9 bases line up with TRBD1. Germline loops: CDR1 MDHEN, CDR2 SYDVKM. After removal of 1 base from V and 6 bases from J, the junction contained 18 bases not matched to a gene. The CDR3 loop spans 19 amino acids. The CDR3 DNA sequence: TGTGCCAGCAGTTTATTCACCGGGACAGGGCTTAAGGAAAAGAATGGCTACACCTTC. Translating gives CASSLFTGTGLKEKNGYTF.

The V and J genes are TRBV4-1 and TRBJ2-7; 8 bases match TRBD2. Germline V gene lookup returns CDR1 MGHRA and CDR2 YSYEKL. The CDR3 is 14 residues long. J lost 5 bases, V lost 4 bases, and 7 bases had no gene match. CDR3 protein: CASSPGLAGHEQYF. For the CDR3, the DNA is TGCGCCAGCAGCCCAGGGCTAGCGGGCCACGAGCAGTACTTC.

The V and J genes are TRBV29-1 and TRBJ2-7; D gene unclear. The CDR3 is 12 residues long. Germline CDR1 and CDR2: SQVTM and ANQGSEA. Between the trimmed V and J ends, which lost 3 bases and 2 bases, there was a span of 8 bases. The CDR3 here is CSVDDSAYEQYF. In nucleotides, the CDR3 is TGCAGCGTTGACGATTCAGCCTACGAGCAGTACTTC.

The CDR3 region is CASSLGGDFYEQYF. CDR3 coding DNA: TGTGCCAGCAGCCTCGGGGGGGATTTTTACGAGCAGTACTTC. The chain has TRBV7-6 and TRBJ2-7, with TRBD2 matching over 8 bases. Germline V gene data show CDR1 as SGHVS and CDR2 as FNYEAQ. The CDR3 runs to 14 residues. The V gene end was trimmed by 5 bases and the J gene end by 4 bases; junction bases not matched to a gene: 7.

This chain links TRBV18 with TRBJ1-1, with 10 bases lining up with TRBD1. The CDR3 extends over 16 amino acids. Per germline, CDR1 KGHSH and CDR2 LQKENI. Trimming removed 2 bases from V and 1 base from J; junction bases left unmatched: 4. The CDR3 DNA follows: TGTGCCAGCTCACCAACGGACAGGGGGGCGAACACTGAAGCTTTCTTT. Its translation: CASSPTDRGANTEAFF.

This clone was detected once. The CDR3 sequence: CASSLASQLHQETQYF. The CDR3 DNA reads as TGTGCCAGCAGCTTGGCCTCACAGCTTCACCAAGAGACCCAGTACTTC. The chain couples TRBV5-6 to TRBJ2-5; no definite D call. The CDR3 covers 16 residues. Trimming shortened V by 0 bases and J by 0 bases, and 12 bases separated the two germline ends. CDR1 and CDR2 (germline): SGHDT, YYEEEE.

This chain links TRBV6-1 with TRBJ1-2; 10 bases fit TRBD1. V was clipped by 1 base and J by 8 bases; unmatched bases: 7. The CDR3 is 15 amino acids. Germline-derived CDR1 and CDR2 are MNHNS and SASEGT. The CDR3, as DNA: TGTGCCAGCAGTGAAGGGACAGGGGGTGCTCGGGGCTACACCTTC. It translates to CASSEGTGGARGYTF.

This chain joins TRBV15 and TRBJ2-7, with 7 bases fitting TRBD1. The CDR3 spans 14 residues. V lost 1 base and J lost 2; bases outside the gene matches: 2. CDR1 and CDR2 (germline): LNHNV, YYDKDF (reference sequence). This CDR3 reads CATSRGGTAYEQYF. The CDR3 region has the DNA TGTGCCACCAGCAGAGGAGGGACAGCCTACGAGCAGTACTTC.

The rearrangement joins TRBV30 to TRBJ2-7, with D possibly matching TRBD2 (6 bases). The CDR3 is made up of 14 amino acids. The V end was cut by 5 bases, the J end by 13 bases, with 27 bases between. Per the germline V gene, CDR1 is GTSNPN and CDR2 is SVGIG (reference sequence). The CDR3 reads CAWGDFFLLRAGYF. CDR3 bases: TGTGCCTGGGGGGACTTTTTCCTACTACGAGCAGGATACTTC.